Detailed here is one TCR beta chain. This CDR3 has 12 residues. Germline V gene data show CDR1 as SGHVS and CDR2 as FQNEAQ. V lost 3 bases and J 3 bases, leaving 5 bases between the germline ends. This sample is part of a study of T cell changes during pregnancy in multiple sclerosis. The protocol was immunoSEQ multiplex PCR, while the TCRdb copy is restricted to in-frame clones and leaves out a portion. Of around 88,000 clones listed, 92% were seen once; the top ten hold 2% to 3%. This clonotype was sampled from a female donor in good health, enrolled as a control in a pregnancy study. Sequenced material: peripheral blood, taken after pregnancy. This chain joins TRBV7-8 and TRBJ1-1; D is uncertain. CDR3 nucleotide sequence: TGTGCCAGCAGCTTTTCCGACACTGAAGCTTTCTTT. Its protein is CASSFSDTEAFF.